These 15 T cell receptor beta chains came from one sample sequenced in a study of CD8 T cells in Susac syndrome. With random hexamers, reverse transcription was performed on about 0.5 to 1 ug of RNA. A single record per CDR3 protein comes from TCRdb applying MiXCR to the immunoSEQ multiplex PCR reads. Altogether about 71,000 distinct CDR3 sequences are present, roughly 93% being singletons, with the ten largest covering about 0.14%. Sequences were obtained from CD4+ T cells from PBMCs. These receptors all stem from a human donor with Susac syndrome.

This sequence joins TRBV7-2 and TRBJ2-7; 10 bases line up with TRBD1. V dropped 7 bases and J dropped 5; count of bases not matched to a gene: 17. Germline values: CDR1 SGHTA, CDR2 FQGNSA. The CDR3 has 17 residues. The chain's CDR3 is CASTAGIGTGESNEQYF. CDR3 DNA sequence: TGTGCCAGCACCGCAGGAATCGGGACAGGGGAGAGTAACGAGCAGTACTTC.

The V gene is TRBV19, the J gene TRBJ2-4; the D is unclear. This CDR3 comprises 13 residues. The V end was cut by 6 bases, the J end by 8 bases, with 14 bases between. Germline CDR1 LNHDA, CDR2 SQIVND (reference sequence). CDR3 coding DNA: TGTGCCAGTAGAAAAAAAAGAGGAGACATTCAGTACTTC. It codes for CASRKKRGDIQYF.

V gene TRBV6-6 combines with J gene TRBJ2-2, with D uncertain. V dropped 2 bases and J dropped 1 base, with 8 bases sitting between them. The CDR3 totals 15 residues. CDR1 MNHNY and CDR2 SVGAGI come from the germline V gene (reference sequence). The CDR3 DNA is TGTGCCAGCAGTTACGGCGTCAGGAACACCGGGGAGCTGTTTTTT. It specifies CASSYGVRNTGELFF.

The chain carries TRBV7-2 and TRBJ1-6; the D gene is possibly TRBD1 (5 bases). This CDR3 region has 15 residues. The V end lost 1 base, the J end lost 4 bases, and 8 bases lay between the germline ends. Germline V gene lookup returns CDR1 SGHTA and CDR2 FQGNSA. The DNA of the CDR3 is TGTGCCAGCAGCTTAGTTGGACATTATAATTCACCCCTCCACTTT. It encodes CASSLVGHYNSPLHF. The whole variable domain, filled in from reference TRBV7-2 and TRBJ1-6, reads GAGVSQSPSNKVTEKGKDVELRCDPISGHTALYWYRQSLGQGLEFLIYFQGNSAPDKSGLPSDRFSAERTGGSVSTLTIQRTQQEDSAVYLCASSLVGHYNSPLHFGNGTRLTVT.

The J gene is TRBJ1-2, the V gene TRBV18, with 10 bases aligning to TRBD1. Germline loops: CDR1 KGHSH, CDR2 LQKENI. J was trimmed by 8 bases and V by 5 bases; bases with no gene match: 8. The CDR3 runs 14 residues. CDR3: CASSAGTGVFGYTF. The DNA of the CDR3 is TGTGCCAGCTCAGCCGGGACAGGGGTCTTCGGCTACACCTTC.

This chain uses TRBV30 with TRBJ1-4; unclear D gene. Germline V gives CDR1 GTSNPN, CDR2 SVGIG (reference sequence). The CDR3 covers 14 residues. Between the trimmed V and J ends, which lost 1 base and 8 bases, there was a span of 14 bases. The CDR3 DNA reads TGTGCCTGGAGTGAAGGGCGAGGTCCGGAAAAACTGTTTTTT. It is translated as CAWSEGRGPEKLFF.

This clonotype was counted a single time. V gene TRBV21-1 combines with J gene TRBJ1-5; whether TRBD1, the table's D call, matches the DNA was not checked. TRBV21-1 constitutes a pseudogene. There are 17 residues in the CDR3. CDR3 coding DNA: TGTGCCAGCAGCAAAGAACCCGGGCGACACCGCAATCAGCCCCAGCATTTT. Residues: CASSKEPGRHRNQPQHF.

The chain employs TRBV7-9 and TRBJ2-1; 8 positions agree with TRBD1. V lost 5 bases, J lost 8 bases, and 11 bases stayed unmatched. CDR1 is SEHNR, CDR2 FQNEAQ, per germline (reference sequence). This CDR3 comprises 15 residues. The CDR3 DNA reads as TGTGCCAGCAGCCAGATAAGGACAGGGCAGGATGAGCAGTTCTTC. This translates into CASSQIRTGQDEQFF.

The gene calls are TRBV6-2 or TRBV6-3 and TRBJ2-7; D uncertain. V was pared by 7 bases and J by 2 bases, with 6 bases between. Germline assignment: CDR1 MNHEY and CDR2 SVGEGT. The length of the CDR3 is 11 residues. The chain's CDR3 is CASTNTYEQYF. The CDR3 coding sequence is TGTGCCAGCACCAACACCTACGAGCAGTACTTC.

V is TRBV7-9 and J is TRBJ2-7; no clear D. Germline V lookup: CDR1 SEHNR, CDR2 FQNEAQ (reference sequence). This CDR3 has 14 amino acids. Trimming removed 7 bases from V and 6 bases from J, with 19 bases in between. CDR3 loop: CASTLDPAVGEQYF. The CDR3 DNA follows: TGTGCCAGCACCCTGGATCCTGCGGTAGGCGAGCAGTACTTC.

This clonotype was seen only a few times. V is TRBV14 and J is TRBJ2-3; possible D gene TRBD1, 5 bases. The CDR3 contains 14 residues. CDR1 SGHDN and CDR2 FVKESK come from the germline V gene. V lost 4 bases and J lost 4, with 12 bases in between. CDR3 in amino acids: CASSPRWGSDTQYF. CDR3 in DNA: TGTGCCAGCAGCCCCAGATGGGGCTCAGATACGCAGTATTTT.

V and J are TRBV20-1 and TRBJ2-7; weak D call: TRBD2 (5 bases). V lost 0 bases and J lost 2, with 14 bases in between. This CDR3 contains 15 residues. Per germline, CDR1 DFQATT and CDR2 SNEGSKA (reference sequence). Here the CDR3 DNA reads TGCAGTGCTAGAGATATGAGGGTATTTCCCTACGAGCAGTACTTC. Its translation: CSARDMRVFPYEQYF.

The gene calls are TRBV28 and TRBJ1-5, with D unresolved. Trimming took 7 bases from V and 4 from J, leaving 11 bases between them. The CDR3 spans 13 residues. In germline, CDR1 is MDHEN, CDR2 SYDVKM. The CDR3 sequence is CASTYDGNQPQHF. In DNA, the CDR3 is TGTGCCAGCACCTATGACGGGAATCAGCCCCAGCATTTT.

This rearrangement joins TRBV5-1 to TRBJ1-4; 8 bases align to TRBD1. This CDR3 comprises 16 residues. The V gene's germline CDR1 is SGHRS and CDR2 YFSETQ. Trimming took 0 bases from V and 3 from J; bases not matched to a gene: 4. CDR3 DNA: TGCGCCAGCAGCTTGGCCCAGGGGGCCCCTAATGAAAAACTGTTTTTT. Its protein product is CASSLAQGAPNEKLFF.

The rearrangement joins TRBV6-5 to TRBJ2-5; 8 bases match TRBD1. With V trimmed by 2 bases and J by 5 bases, 1 base remained unmatched. The CDR3 runs to 13 residues. From germline, CDR1 is MNHEY and CDR2 SVGAGI. Here the CDR3 reads CASSYNRGETQYF. The CDR3 nucleotides are TGTGCCAGCAGTTACAACAGGGGGGAGACCCAGTACTTC.